This TCR beta chain was identified in a study of T cell changes during pregnancy in multiple sclerosis. Libraries were prepared by immunoSEQ multiplex PCR; TCRdb keeps only in-frame clonotypes and omits some of them. The sample carries 70,000 or so clones, approximately 90% recorded once. The germline gives CDR1 SQVTM, CDR2 ANQGSEA. The CDR3 is made up of 12 amino acids. V was shortened by 5 bases and J by 3 bases, with 11 bases between the two germline ends. This receptor was obtained from a female donor with multiple sclerosis, enrolled in a pregnancy study. The sample was peripheral blood, taken in the third trimester of pregnancy. The chain recombines TRBV29-1 with TRBJ2-7, with D perhaps matching TRBD1 (5 bases). CDR3 protein: CSVRTQGYEQYF. CDR3 DNA sequence: TGCAGCGTTCGCACTCAGGGCTACGAGCAGTACTTC.